The 15 T cell receptor beta chains given below trace back to one sample, sequenced in a study of yellow fever vaccine responses in identical twins. TCRdb re-called the RT-PCR reads with MiXCR, one entry per CDR3 protein. This sample has 9,500 to 11,000 distinct CDR3 sequences; approximately 80% occur once, and the top ten carry roughly 7%. This material consisted of T cells from blood (PBMCs), unsorted or a sorted subset (not recorded which), taken before or after yellow fever vaccination (not recorded which). Source of these receptors: a woman younger than 30 who received the yellow fever vaccine.

The CDR3 DNA reads TGCGCCAGCAGTCACCCGAAAGTCGGGAGTTCGTCCTACGAGCAGTACGTC. Translation: CASSHPKVGSSSYEQYV. The chain has TRBV23-1 and TRBJ2-7, with D maybe TRBD2 (6 bases). TRBV23-1 is recorded as an ORF, its role being uncertain. The CDR3 spans 17 residues. V was shortened by 3 bases and J by 1 base, with 19 bases between the two germline ends.

The CDR3, as DNA: TGTGCCAGCAGCCTGGGGGAGGGTGACACCGGGGAGCTGTTTTTT. Its protein is CASSLGEGDTGELFF. This sequence joins TRBV5-4 and TRBJ2-2, with 7 bases aligning to TRBD2. This CDR3 contains 15 residues. Germline V gene lookup returns CDR1 SGHNT and CDR2 YYREEE (reference sequence). The V segment lost 4 bases and the J segment 3 bases; nucleotides outside the gene matches: 6.

This clonotype was observed a few times. V gene TRBV19 combines with J gene TRBJ1-5, with TRBD1 matching over 9 bases. The CDR3 covers 13 residues. V shed 10 bases and J 6 bases; nucleotides not matched to a gene: 7. Germline V gives CDR1 LNHDA, CDR2 SQIVND (reference sequence). The CDR3 reads CATHDRGGQPQHF. In DNA, the CDR3 is TGTGCCACCCACGACAGGGGGGGTCAGCCCCAGCATTTT.

This clonotype showed up just once. The genes are TRBV4-1 and TRBJ2-1, with 7 bases identical to TRBD2. The CDR3 spans 16 residues. V shed 0 bases, J shed 5 bases, and the junction held 7 bases outside the gene matches. Germline values: CDR1 MGHRA, CDR2 YSYEKL. The DNA of the CDR3 is TGCGCCAGCAGCCAAGATCGTCTAGCGGCTAACAATGAGCAGTTCTTC. Translated, it gives CASSQDRLAANNEQFF.

This sequence joins TRBV2 and TRBJ2-5; D is possibly TRBD1 (5 bases). This CDR3 has 14 residues. Trimming pared 7 bases from V and 2 bases from J, leaving 14 bases between. From germline, CDR1 is SNHLY and CDR2 FYNNEI. DNA for the CDR3: TGTGCCAGCACCCCGACAGAGATTCAAGAGACCCAGTACTTC. This translates into CASTPTEIQETQYF.

The chain is built from TRBV7-9 and TRBJ1-1, with a weak D call TRBD1 (5 bases). The CDR3 totals 13 residues. Germline CDR1 reads SEHNR; CDR2 reads FQNEAQ (reference sequence). The V and J ends lost 5 bases and 7 bases respectively, with 14 bases between them. The CDR3 DNA reads TGTGCCAGCAGCCCCACAGGAAACGATGAAGCTTTCTTT. Its protein product is CASSPTGNDEAFF.

In this sample, this clonotype turned up a few times. The CDR3 DNA reads as TGTGCCAGCAGTCTGGGGGGAGGGAAAGAAAAACTGTTTTTT. As protein: CASSLGGGKEKLFF. The rearrangement joins TRBV12-3 or TRBV12-4 to TRBJ1-4, with TRBD1 as a possible D gene (5 bases). V gave up 5 bases and J gave up 8 bases, with 15 bases separating them. There are 14 residues in the CDR3.

As regards this clonotype: One end of the junction is discordant with germline, which a read error may explain. The gene calls are TRBV11-1 and TRBJ2-3; TRBD2 matches at 8 bases. Germline CDR1 SGHAT, CDR2 FQDESV (reference sequence). The CDR3 runs to 14 residues. Written as DNA, the CDR3 is TGTGCCAGCAGCGTAGCGGGAAACACAGATACGCAGTATTTT. This codes for CASSVAGNTDTQYF.

This chain uses TRBV11-1 with TRBJ2-2, with 11 bases lining up with TRBD1. Per the germline V gene, CDR1 is SGHAT and CDR2 is FQDESV (reference sequence). J lost 13 bases, V lost 1 base, and 8 bases had no gene match. The CDR3 length is 15 residues. The chain's CDR3 is CASSLVRTGGRRLFF. Written as DNA, the CDR3 is TGTGCCAGCAGCTTAGTCCGGACAGGGGGCCGGCGGCTGTTTTTT.

This chain joins TRBV20-1 and TRBJ1-6; 9 nucleotides match TRBD1. Germline V gene lookup returns CDR1 DFQATT and CDR2 SNEGSKA (reference sequence). The CDR3 covers 14 residues. V gave up 8 bases and J gave up 7 bases; unmatched junction bases: 9. For the CDR3, the DNA is TGCAGTAAGCAACAGGGGGCCGAAAATTCACCCCTCCACTTT. Translation: CSKQQGAENSPLHF.

V gene TRBV15 combines with J gene TRBJ1-2; D is unresolved. Germline lookup yields CDR1 LNHNV and CDR2 YYDKDF (reference sequence). The CDR3 loop spans 13 amino acids. Trimming cost V 1 base and J 0 bases, with 3 bases left between them. Here the CDR3 DNA reads TGTGCCACCAGCAGAGGAGCTAACTATGGCTACACCTTC. Translated: CATSRGANYGYTF.

The chain carries TRBV10-3 and TRBJ2-3; D is unresolved. CDR3 length: 14 residues. V gave up 4 bases and J gave up 6 bases, with 14 bases separating them. From germline, CDR1 is ENHRY and CDR2 SYGVKD. CDR3 DNA sequence: TGTGCCATCAGTGGAGGTACAAGGTGGGATACGCAGTATTTT. This encodes CAISGGTRWDTQYF.

This chain uses TRBV20-1 with TRBJ2-7; TRBD2 matches 13 bases. The CDR3 runs 14 residues. The trim removed 7 bases at V and 0 bases at J, leaving 3 bases unmatched. The germline gives CDR1 DFQATT, CDR2 SNEGSKA (reference sequence). CDR3 nucleotide sequence: TGCAGTGGGACTAGCGGGAGCAGCTCCTACGAGCAGTACTTC. Translating gives CSGTSGSSSYEQYF.

V gene TRBV11-1 combines with J gene TRBJ2-7; TRBD1 agrees at 10 bases. V trimming: 1 base; J trimming: 3 bases; junction bases outside the gene matches: 18. The germline V gene has CDR1 SGHAT and CDR2 FQDESV (reference sequence). The CDR3 loop spans 20 amino acids. This CDR3 is CASSLGRSLCGTGVHYEQYV. The CDR3 region has the DNA TGTGCCAGCAGCTTAGGTCGGTCTTTGTGCGGGACAGGGGTTCACTACGAGCAGTACGTC.

The J gene is TRBJ2-4, the V gene TRBV11-1, with TRBD1 matching over 7 bases. CDR3 length: 16 residues. Germline V lookup: CDR1 SGHAT, CDR2 FQDESV (reference sequence). Trimming removed 5 bases from V and 4 bases from J; junction bases left unmatched: 11. The CDR3 spells CASSPPPGTAKNIQYF. The CDR3, as DNA: TGTGCCAGCAGCCCACCTCCCGGGACAGCTAAAAACATTCAGTACTTC.